These 7 T cell receptor beta chains share one sample of origin, sequenced in a study of blood T cell repertoires in COVID-19. The method was immunoSEQ multiplex PCR; TCRdb's version includes in-frame clones alone and lacks a portion of them. Here the sample spans under 100,000 clones, about 82% being singletons. Material for sequencing was peripheral blood. The receptor source for this set is a woman in her seventies with active or convalescent COVID-19.

The DNA for the CDR3 is TGCGCCAGCAGCTGGGGACAGGGGGCGGATCAGCCCCAGCATTTT. It translates to CASSWGQGADQPQHF. V and J are TRBV5-1 and TRBJ1-5, with 12 bases fitting TRBD1. The CDR3 consists of 15 residues. Per the germline V gene, CDR1 is SGHRS and CDR2 is YFSETQ. J gave up 5 bases and V 3 bases, and 3 bases lay outside the gene matches.

The J gene is TRBJ2-7, the V gene TRBV18; 7 bases map to TRBD2. The CDR3 totals 14 residues. The J segment lost 3 bases and the V segment lost 2 bases, leaving 4 bases of the junction unmatched. The germline V gene encodes CDR1 KGHSH and CDR2 LQKENI. CDR3 nucleotide sequence: TGTGCCAGCTCACCATCTACGGGGGGCTACGAGCAGTACTTC. Encoded protein: CASSPSTGGYEQYF.

This chain links TRBV18 with TRBJ1-5; TRBD1 matches at 8 bases. In germline, CDR1 is KGHSH, CDR2 LQKENI. The CDR3 has 16 residues. V lost 2 bases to trimming and J lost 1 base; unmatched junction nucleotides: 4. CDR3 coding DNA: TGTGCCAGCTCACCAGTCCAGGGGGCGAGCAATCAGCCCCAGCATTTT. Residues: CASSPVQGASNQPQHF.

The chain carries TRBV7-2 and TRBJ2-7; 8 bases map to TRBD2. The CDR3 has 13 residues. The V gene's germline CDR1 is SGHTA and CDR2 FQGNSA. V was pared by 5 bases and J by 7 bases, with 7 bases of the junction left unmatched. In DNA, the CDR3 is TGTGCCAGCAGCGATCGACTAGCGTGGGAGCAGTACTTC. Protein product: CASSDRLAWEQYF.

This clone is deemed medium-sized. V and J are TRBV7-9 and TRBJ2-5, with TRBD2 as a possible D gene (6 bases). V dropped 5 bases and J dropped 4 bases, with 14 bases sitting between them. Germline lookup yields CDR1 SEHNR and CDR2 FQNEAQ (reference sequence). The CDR3 sequence is 14 residues long. CDR3 protein: CASSQTYGGETQYF. In DNA, the CDR3 is TGTGCCAGCAGCCAAACATACGGGGGAGAGACCCAGTACTTC.

The CDR3 sequence: CASSIFVAGAQPQHF. CDR3 coding DNA: TGTGCCAGTAGTATATTCGTGGCAGGGGCCCAGCCCCAGCATTTT. The chain combines TRBV19 with TRBJ1-5; D possibly corresponds to TRBD1 (6 bases). Trimming took off 2 bases at V and 7 bases at J, with 15 bases between the two ends. Per the germline V gene, CDR1 is LNHDA and CDR2 is SQIVND (reference sequence). The CDR3 is 15 amino acids.

The V and J genes are TRBV10-3 and TRBJ2-7; tentative D call: TRBD2 (5 bases). The germline V gene has CDR1 ENHRY and CDR2 SYGVKD. The CDR3 extends over 14 amino acids. V was pared by 0 bases and J by 6 bases, with 12 bases between. The CDR3 sequence is CAISESNRGFEQYF. CDR3 coding DNA: TGTGCCATCAGTGAGTCGAACAGAGGGTTCGAGCAGTACTTC.